The 32 T cell receptor beta chains in this list originate from one sample, sequenced in a study of cytomegalovirus exposure and HLA in healthy donors. The PCR used 60 Vbeta and 13 Jbeta primers. Sequenced by immunoSEQ multiplex PCR; TCRdb stores in-frame clones only, minus some. The data contain about 260,000 clones, just under 85% of them seen just once; the ten biggest clones take up more than 1.5%. The sample taken for sequencing was PBMCs. These receptors were obtained from a woman aged 40-49 years in good health and CMV-seropositive.

This chain links TRBV19 with TRBJ1-1, with 7 bases that match TRBD1. The CDR3 extends over 15 amino acids. Germline assignment: CDR1 LNHDA and CDR2 SQIVND (reference sequence). V was pared by 1 base and J by 7 bases, with 9 bases of the junction left unmatched. The CDR3 sequence is CASSIGRGQRREAFF. CDR3 nucleotides: TGTGCCAGTAGTATAGGGAGGGGGCAAAGACGTGAAGCTTTCTTT. Based on the CDR3 plus reference TRBV19 and TRBJ1-1, the full variable domain is DGGITQSPKYLFRKEGQNVTLSCEQNLNHDAMYWYRQDPGQGLRLIYYSQIVNDFQKGDIAEGYSVSREKKESFPLTVTSAQKNPTAFYLCASSIGRGQRREAFFGQGTRLTVV.

The chain is built from TRBV6-5 and TRBJ1-2, with D uncertain. The CDR3 runs to 13 residues. The V gene lost 5 bases and the J gene lost 5 bases, with 12 bases spanning the gap. Germline CDR1 and CDR2: MNHEY and SVGAGI. CDR3 residues: CASSLDTIYGYTF. The CDR3 nucleotides read TGTGCCAGCAGTCTCGACACCATATATGGCTACACCTTC.

This clone was observed a few times. V gene TRBV5-6 combines with J gene TRBJ1-1; D ambiguous. Germline V gene data show CDR1 as SGHDT and CDR2 as YYEEEE. Trimming cost V 2 bases and J 4 bases, with 12 bases left between them. This CDR3 is built from 14 residues. The CDR3 protein is CASSLEGRGTEAFF. DNA for the CDR3: TGTGCCAGCAGCTTAGAGGGTCGGGGCACTGAAGCTTTCTTT.

This chain links TRBV4-1 with TRBJ2-3; a weak D match, TRBD1 (7 bases). The CDR3 runs to 18 residues. Germline V gives CDR1 MGHRA, CDR2 YSYEKL. V was trimmed by 0 bases and J by 0 bases, leaving 16 bases between them. The chain's CDR3 is CASSQDGSAGGSTDTQYF. The CDR3 DNA sequence: TGCGCCAGCAGCCAAGATGGGTCGGCAGGGGGGAGCACAGATACGCAGTATTTT.

This clone has only one observation. Relative to the germline gene, one junction end is altered; a read error may explain this. Different DNA sequences within this sample yield the same CDR3. The chain links TRBV29-1 to TRBJ2-7; D not resolved. Germline loops: CDR1 SQVTM, CDR2 ANQGSEA. This CDR3 region has 11 residues. The CDR3 reads CSVGLSYEQYF. The CDR3 DNA is TGCAGCGTTGGACTCTCCTACGAGCAGTATTTC.

This clone has just a few counts. This sequence joins TRBV7-2 and TRBJ2-2, with D maybe TRBD2 (6 bases). The CDR3 totals 15 residues. Trimming pared 4 bases from V and 5 bases from J, leaving 14 bases between. The germline V gene has CDR1 SGHTA and CDR2 FQGNSA. The CDR3: CASSSRTMLTGELFF. CDR3 nucleotides: TGTGCCAGCAGCTCCCGGACTATGTTGACCGGGGAGCTGTTTTTT.

The rearrangement uses TRBV4-3 and TRBJ1-5; the D gene is possibly TRBD1 (6 bases). Trimming shortened V by 3 bases and J by 6 bases, and 9 bases separated the two germline ends. The CDR3 totals 13 residues. Germline V gene sequence: CDR1 LGHNA, CDR2 YSLEER. CDR3 bases: TGCGCCAGCAGCCAGGCACAGGGTCAGCCCCAGCATTTT. As protein: CASSQAQGQPQHF.

This clone occurred a few times. CDR3 in amino acids: CASSSLASTDTQYF. Here the CDR3 DNA reads TGTGCCAGCAGCTCACTAGCAAGCACAGATACGCAGTATTTT. This chain links TRBV5-6 with TRBJ2-3; D perhaps matches TRBD2 (6 bases). The germline V and J ends were trimmed by 3 bases and 0 bases, with 8 bases remaining between them. Per the germline V gene, CDR1 is SGHDT and CDR2 is YYEEEE. The CDR3 totals 14 residues.

V gene TRBV7-2 combines with J gene TRBJ2-2; D possibly corresponds to TRBD1 (5 bases). The CDR3 has 14 amino acids. The germline V gene has CDR1 SGHTA and CDR2 FQGNSA. Trimming shortened V by 2 bases and J by 4 bases, and 8 bases separated the two germline ends. The CDR3 is CASSLPRATGELFF. Written as DNA, the CDR3 is TGTGCCAGCAGCTTACCCAGGGCCACCGGGGAGCTGTTTTTT. The full variable domain, its missing parts supplied by reference TRBV7-2 and TRBJ2-2, is GAGVSQSPSNKVTEKGKDVELRCDPISGHTALYWYRQSLGQGLEFLIYFQGNSAPDKSGLPSDRFSAERTGGSVSTLTIQRTQQEDSAVYLCASSLPRATGELFFGEGSRLTVL.

This rearrangement joins TRBV6-5 to TRBJ2-6; no firm D call. Germline V gene sequence: CDR1 MNHEY, CDR2 SVGAGI. The ends were cut back, 2 bases at V and 0 bases at J, with 5 bases in the middle. There are 15 residues in the CDR3. The CDR3 coding sequence is TGTGCCAGCAGTTACCAATCCTCTGGGGCCAACGTCCTGACTTTC. It is translated as CASSYQSSGANVLTF.

There are a few counts of this clone. The V call is TRBV27, the J call TRBJ2-2, with D uncertain. There are 12 residues in the CDR3. Germline values: CDR1 MNHEY, CDR2 SMNVEV (reference sequence). Trimming stripped 6 bases from V and 3 bases from J, with 5 bases between. The CDR3 bases are TGTGCCAGCAGGCACTACACCGGGGAGCTGTTTTTT. The encoded protein is CASRHYTGELFF.

This clone was counted a single time. The chain employs TRBV19 and TRBJ1-2; D perhaps matches TRBD1 (5 bases). V gave up 4 bases and J gave up 4 bases, with 16 bases separating them. The CDR3 extends over 15 amino acids. CDR1 is LNHDA and CDR2 is SQIVND in the germline V gene (reference sequence). The CDR3, as DNA: TGTGCCAGTAGTAGCAGGGTGACGGTACCCTATGGCTACACCTTC. This translates into CASSSRVTVPYGYTF.

The rearrangement joins TRBV18 to TRBJ1-4, with 8 nucleotides matching TRBD1. The germline gives CDR1 KGHSH, CDR2 LQKENI. V gave up 3 bases and J gave up 8 bases; unmatched junction bases: 11. The CDR3 consists of 16 residues. CDR3 DNA: TGTGCCAGCTCACCCTCCGCTCCAGGGGGCTCGGAAAAACTGTTTTTT. Encoded protein: CASSPSAPGGSEKLFF.

This clone has a single count. This sequence joins TRBV25-1 and TRBJ2-5; D may be TRBD2 (6 bases). The CDR3 contains 15 residues. Trimming stripped 5 bases from V and 0 bases from J, with 13 bases between. Germline V gene data show CDR1 as MGHDK and CDR2 as SYGVNS. This CDR3 reads CASSTGTSYQETQYF. The CDR3 region has the DNA TGTGCCAGCAGTACCGGGACTTCATACCAAGAGACCCAGTACTTC.

V and J are TRBV7-9 and TRBJ2-1; D gene ambiguous. CDR1 SEHNR and CDR2 FQNEAQ come from the germline V gene (reference sequence). Trimming removed 1 base at V and 5 bases at J, with 12 bases between. The CDR3 covers 15 residues. The CDR3 region is CASSLETRLNNEQFF. The DNA for the CDR3 is TGTGCCAGCAGCTTAGAAACGCGGCTGAACAATGAGCAGTTCTTC.

The CDR3 DNA sequence: TGCGCCAGCACTTCTAGCGGGACCTCCACCGGGGAGCTGTTTTTT. Protein product: CASTSSGTSTGELFF. The V gene is TRBV5-1, the J gene TRBJ2-2; 9 bases match TRBD2. The junction had 7 bases not matched to a gene; V was cut back by 6 bases and J by 4 bases. The CDR3 consists of 15 residues. The V gene's germline CDR1 is SGHRS and CDR2 YFSETQ. Filled out from reference TRBV5-1 and TRBJ2-2, the complete variable domain reads KAGVTQTPRYLIKTRGQQVTLSCSPISGHRSVSWYQQTPGQGLQFLFEYFSETQRNKGNFPGRFSGRQFSNSRSEMNVSTLELGDSALYLCASTSSGTSTGELFFGEGSRLTVL.

CDR3 protein: CASSGGLAGAYEQYF. In DNA, the CDR3 is TGCGCCAGCAGCGGAGGACTAGCGGGAGCCTACGAGCAGTACTTC. The chain uses TRBV5-1 and TRBJ2-7; 13 bases match TRBD2. The trim removed 4 bases at V and 2 bases at J, leaving 3 bases unmatched. The germline CDR1 and CDR2 sequences are SGHRS and YFSETQ. This CDR3 is 15 amino acids long.

This chain links TRBV7-9 with TRBJ2-3; D gene uncertain. CDR1 SEHNR and CDR2 FQNEAQ come from the germline V gene (reference sequence). V lost 2 bases and J lost 1, with 16 bases in between. The CDR3 loop spans 17 amino acids. The CDR3 spells CASSLWLLAAGTDTQYF. The CDR3 region has the DNA TGTGCCAGCAGCTTATGGCTGCTTGCGGCAGGCACAGATACGCAGTATTTT. Full variable domain (remainder filled in from reference TRBV7-9 and TRBJ2-3): DTGVSQNPRHKITKRGQNVTFRCDPISEHNRLYWYRQTLGQGPEFLTYFQNEAQLEKSRLLSDRFSAERPKGSFSTLEIQRTEQGDSAMYLCASSLWLLAAGTDTQYFGPGTRLTVL.

The rearrangement uses TRBV19 and TRBJ1-2; D perhaps matches TRBD1 (6 bases). Germline assignment: CDR1 LNHDA and CDR2 SQIVND (reference sequence). The CDR3 spans 13 residues. V was shortened by 4 bases and J by 3 bases, with 9 bases between the two germline ends. The chain's CDR3 is CASSTDSHYGYTF. CDR3 bases: TGTGCCAGTAGTACGGACAGCCACTATGGCTACACCTTC.

The chain joins TRBV6-5 to TRBJ1-5; D is ambiguous. The CDR3 loop spans 13 amino acids. Trimming cost V 7 bases and J 6 bases, with 13 bases left between them. The germline V gene has CDR1 MNHEY and CDR2 SVGAGI. The CDR3 is CASKDRVGQPQHF. The CDR3 DNA reads TGTGCCAGCAAGGATCGGGTAGGTCAGCCCCAGCATTTT.

V usage is TRBV10-3 and J usage is TRBJ1-5; 8 bases are shared with TRBD1. The CDR3 extends over 16 amino acids. CDR1 and CDR2 from the germline V gene are ENHRY and SYGVKD. V trimming: 0 bases; J trimming: 5 bases; junction bases outside the gene matches: 6. CDR3 residues: CAISESGGTGDQPQHF. In DNA form, the CDR3 reads TGTGCCATCAGTGAGTCGGGTGGGACAGGCGATCAGCCCCAGCATTTT.

This clone came up a few times. The rearrangement uses TRBV4-2 and TRBJ1-5; TRBD1 matches 8 bases. The length of the CDR3 is 15 residues. Germline values: CDR1 LGHNA, CDR2 YNFKEQ. J gave up 5 bases and V 4 bases, and 7 bases lay outside the gene matches. CDR3 region: CASSLDRGLHQPQHF. The DNA of the CDR3 is TGTGCCAGCAGCCTTGACAGGGGATTGCATCAGCCCCAGCATTTT.

This clone was seen many times. The gene calls are TRBV6-6 and TRBJ2-7, with TRBD2 matching 8 bases. Losses at the gene ends were 5 bases for V and 3 bases for J; bases not matched to a gene: 9. The germline V gene has CDR1 MNHNY and CDR2 SVGAGI (reference sequence). This CDR3 has 15 residues. The CDR3 nucleotides are TGTGCCAGCAGTCCACAAACGGCGGGAGGCTACGAGCAGTACTTC. Translation: CASSPQTAGGYEQYF.

V usage is TRBV18 and J usage is TRBJ2-7; the match to TRBD2 covers 9 bases. The CDR3 totals 15 residues. From germline, CDR1 is KGHSH and CDR2 LQKENI. The ends lost 2 bases at V and 4 bases at J; junction bases unmatched: 6. CDR3 DNA sequence: TGTGCCAGCTCACCAAGGGGACTAGCCGATTACGAGCAGTACTTC. As protein: CASSPRGLADYEQYF. Looking up the rest from reference TRBV18 and TRBJ2-7 gives the full variable domain: NAGVMQNPRHLVRRRGQEARLRCSPMKGHSHVYWYRQLPEEGLKFMVYLQKENIIDESGMPKERFSAEFPKEGPSILRIQQVVRGDSAAYFCASSPRGLADYEQYFGPGTRLTVT.

This rearrangement joins TRBV2 to TRBJ1-5; TRBD1 agrees at 7 bases. Germline V gene lookup returns CDR1 SNHLY and CDR2 FYNNEI. CDR3 length equals 13 residues. The V and J ends lost 7 bases and 4 bases, in that order; junction bases with no gene match: 4. The CDR3 protein is CASKNRGNQPQHF. The DNA of the CDR3 is TGTGCCAGCAAGAACAGGGGAAATCAGCCCCAGCATTTT.

The V and J genes are TRBV5-6 and TRBJ1-1, with D possibly being TRBD1 (5 bases). With 0 bases removed from V and 4 bases from J, the gap between germline ends came to 13 bases. Germline-derived CDR1 and CDR2 are SGHDT and YYEEEE. The CDR3 has 15 residues. The DNA of the CDR3 is TGTGCCAGCAGCTTGGGTTTGGCCGGGGGCACTGAAGCTTTCTTT. Its translation: CASSLGLAGGTEAFF.

The chain couples TRBV9 to TRBJ2-7; 10 bases fit TRBD1. The germline CDR1 and CDR2 sequences are SGDLS and YYNGEE. The junction had 3 bases not matched to a gene; V was cut back by 0 bases and J by 6 bases. The CDR3 spans 14 residues. The CDR3 spells CASSVGQGAFEQYF. The CDR3 bases are TGTGCCAGCAGCGTAGGACAGGGGGCATTCGAGCAGTACTTC. Combining the CDR3 with reference TRBV9 and TRBJ2-7 gives the whole variable domain DSGVTQTPKHLITATGQRVTLRCSPRSGDLSVYWYQQSLDQGLQFLIQYYNGEERAKGNILERFSAQQFPDLHSELNLSSLELGDSALYFCASSVGQGAFEQYFGPGTRLTVT.

About this clone itself: At one of its ends the junction is not consistent with the germline gene, which may arise from a read error. The rearrangement links TRBV7-9 to TRBJ2-1; 8 bases match TRBD1. The CDR3 loop spans 15 amino acids. Looked up from germline, CDR1 is SEHNR and CDR2 is FQNEAQ (reference sequence). The CDR3 reads CSSSLTTDRVNEQFF. CDR3 nucleotides: TGTTCCAGCAGCTTAACAACGGACAGGGTCAATGAGCAGTTCTTC.

A word on this clone: Germline and junction disagree at one end, which may indicate a read error. The genes are TRBV27 and TRBJ2-1; 9 nucleotides align to TRBD2. Germline-derived CDR1 and CDR2 are MNHEY and SMNVEV (reference sequence). This CDR3 region has 15 residues. CDR3: CTSRISGSPYNEQFF. CDR3 DNA: TGTACCAGCAGAATTAGCGGGAGTCCCTACAATGAGCAGTTCTTC.

This clone was seen only a few times. This chain connects TRBV30 to TRBJ2-7; possibly TRBD2 for D (6 bases). The CDR3 is made up of 13 amino acids. V lost 0 bases to trimming and J lost 6 bases, with 12 bases between them. The germline V gene encodes CDR1 GTSNPN and CDR2 SVGIG (reference sequence). DNA for the CDR3: TGTGCCTGGAGTGTCGACTGGCGGGGCGAGCAGTACTTC. It encodes CAWSVDWRGEQYF.

Concerning this clone itself: This sample also contains other DNA sequences that code for the same CDR3. The chain joins TRBV25-1 to TRBJ2-1; tentatively, D is TRBD2 (5 bases). V lost 2 bases and J 6 bases, leaving 5 bases between the germline ends. Germline CDR1 and CDR2: MGHDK and SYGVNS. CDR3 length: 12 residues. The DNA for the CDR3 is TGTGCCAGCAGTGAACGGGGCAATGAGCAGTTCTTC. This codes for CASSERGNEQFF.

The gene calls are TRBV28 and TRBJ2-6; 7 nucleotides agree with TRBD1. The length of the CDR3 is 15 residues. The V and J ends lost 5 bases and 2 bases, in that order; junction bases with no gene match: 3. Germline V gives CDR1 MDHEN, CDR2 SYDVKM. CDR3 nucleotide sequence: TGTGCCAGCAGTACCGACAGGGCTGGGGCCAACGTCCTGACTTTC. Protein sequence: CASSTDRAGANVLTF.